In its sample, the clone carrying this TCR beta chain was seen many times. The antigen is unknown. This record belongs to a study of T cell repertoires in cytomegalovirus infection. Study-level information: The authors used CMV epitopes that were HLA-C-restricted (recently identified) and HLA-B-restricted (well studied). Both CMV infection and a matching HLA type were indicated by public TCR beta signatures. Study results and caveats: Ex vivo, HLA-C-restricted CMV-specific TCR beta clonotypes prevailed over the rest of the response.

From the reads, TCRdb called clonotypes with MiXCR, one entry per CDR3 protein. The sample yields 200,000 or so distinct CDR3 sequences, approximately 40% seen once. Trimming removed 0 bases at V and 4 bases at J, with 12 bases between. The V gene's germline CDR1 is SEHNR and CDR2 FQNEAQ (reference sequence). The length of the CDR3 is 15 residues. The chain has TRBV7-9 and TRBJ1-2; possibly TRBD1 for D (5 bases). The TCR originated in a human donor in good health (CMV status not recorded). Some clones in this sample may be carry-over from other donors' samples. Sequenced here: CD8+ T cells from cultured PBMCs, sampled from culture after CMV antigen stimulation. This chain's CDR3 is CASSLAGGTGYGYTF. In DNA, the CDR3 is TGTGCCAGCAGCTTAGCGGGTGGGACGGGCTATGGCTACACCTTC.